These 20 T cell receptor beta chains were all obtained from the same sample, sequenced in a study of shared clonotypes between healthy human individuals. Measured with immunoSEQ multiplex PCR; TCRdb has only the in-frame clones, and not every one. The sample yields about 980,000 clones, around three quarters seen once. Sequencing input: memory CD4+ T cells sorted from blood. Documented subset: CD45RA-negative fraction. The receptors come from a young man in good health.

The chain couples TRBV6-5 to TRBJ1-6; unclear D gene. The germline gives CDR1 MNHEY, CDR2 SVGAGI. Trimming shortened V by 0 bases and J by 7 bases, and 7 bases separated the two germline ends. The CDR3 runs to 14 residues. This CDR3 reads CASSYSGLNSPLHF. The CDR3 DNA is TGTGCCAGCAGTTACTCAGGCCTCAATTCACCCCTCCACTTT.

The V call is TRBV2, the J call TRBJ2-3; no clear D gene. The CDR3 is 13 amino acids. Trimming cost V 4 bases and J 6 bases, with 11 bases left between them. Germline CDR1 SNHLY, CDR2 FYNNEI. In DNA, the CDR3 is TGTGCCAGCAGTGGTGACGGTATTGATACGCAGTATTTT. As protein: CASSGDGIDTQYF. Filled out from reference TRBV2 and TRBJ2-3, the complete variable domain reads EPEVTQTPSHQVTQMGQEVILRCVPISNHLYFYWYRQILGQKVEFLVSFYNNEISEKSEIFDDQFSVERPDGSNFTLKIRSTKLEDSAMYFCASSGDGIDTQYFGPGTRLTVL.

This clone has just a few counts. The sample contains more than one DNA sequence encoding this CDR3. The gene calls are TRBV19 and TRBJ2-3, with TRBD2 matching over 12 bases. The trim removed 4 bases at V and 2 bases at J, leaving 4 bases unmatched. The germline V gene encodes CDR1 LNHDA and CDR2 SQIVND (reference sequence). CDR3 length: 16 amino acids. CDR3 amino acids: CASSTRTSGDTDTQYF. The CDR3 DNA is TGTGCCAGTAGTACCCGGACTAGCGGGGACACAGATACGCAGTATTTT.

The chain recombines TRBV28 with TRBJ1-5; perhaps TRBD1 as D (6 bases). The CDR3 runs 17 residues. Trimming took 2 bases from V and 2 from J, leaving 16 bases between them. CDR1 and CDR2 (germline): MDHEN, SYDVKM. The CDR3 nucleotides read TGTGCCAGCAGTTTAATGGGGGCGTGGGGAGGCAATCAGCCCCAGCATTTT. Translation: CASSLMGAWGGNQPQHF.

V gene TRBV7-6 combines with J gene TRBJ2-3, with D hard to call. V dropped 4 bases and J dropped 5 bases, with 4 bases sitting between them. This CDR3 has 11 residues. Germline CDR1 is SGHVS and CDR2 is FNYEAQ. The CDR3 sequence: CASSYGDTQYF. For the CDR3, the DNA is TGTGCCAGCAGCTACGGAGATACGCAGTATTTT.

The genes are TRBV2 and TRBJ2-1; a possible D gene is TRBD1 (5 bases). The CDR3 has 14 residues. V was trimmed by 6 bases and J by 4 bases, leaving 13 bases between them. Germline-derived CDR1 and CDR2 are SNHLY and FYNNEI. The CDR3 sequence: CASSTARAYNEQFF. CDR3 DNA: TGTGCCAGCAGCACGGCCAGGGCATACAATGAGCAGTTCTTC.

The rearrangement uses TRBV30 and TRBJ1-4, with a weak D call TRBD1 (6 bases). The CDR3 contains 14 residues. V lost 3 bases, J lost 8 bases, and 16 bases lay in between. Germline CDR1 reads GTSNPN; CDR2 reads SVGIG (reference sequence). The CDR3, as DNA: TGTGCCTGGAGCACAGGGTTAAGGTCGGAAAAACTGTTTTTT. The encoded protein is CAWSTGLRSEKLFF.

The genes are TRBV9 and TRBJ2-7; 7 nucleotides agree with TRBD1. The CDR3 spans 14 residues. Per germline, CDR1 SGDLS and CDR2 YYNGEE. J was trimmed by 6 bases and V by 5 bases; bases with no gene match: 11. CDR3 nucleotides: TGTGCCAGCAGTGCCGGACAGGTGGAAGGCGAGCAGTACTTC. This encodes CASSAGQVEGEQYF.

This clone was found once. The chain has TRBV27 and TRBJ1-6; 9 nucleotides agree with TRBD1. V lost 5 bases, J lost 7 bases, and 9 bases stayed unmatched. The CDR3 is made up of 16 amino acids. Looked up from germline, CDR1 is MNHEY and CDR2 is SMNVEV (reference sequence). The CDR3 region has the DNA TGTGCCAGCAGTCGAAAAACAGGGGGCTTCAATTCACCCCTCCACTTT. Its protein is CASSRKTGGFNSPLHF.

This chain uses TRBV6-5 with TRBJ1-1; TRBD1 aligns across 7 bases. Germline V gene data show CDR1 as MNHEY and CDR2 as SVGAGI. With 7 bases clipped from V and 1 base from J, the junction kept 3 bases outside the gene matches. This CDR3 spans 13 amino acids. The CDR3 nucleotides read TGTGCCAGCAACAGGGGCCGGAACACTGAAGCTTTCTTT. This encodes CASNRGRNTEAFF.

About this clone: The sample carries other DNA sequences with the same CDR3. This rearrangement joins TRBV6-5 to TRBJ2-1; 8 bases align to TRBD1. Germline CDR1 and CDR2: MNHEY and SVGAGI. This CDR3 has 15 amino acids. V was clipped by 2 bases and J by 1 base; unmatched bases: 1. This chain's CDR3 is CASSYDRGSYNEQFF. Written as DNA, the CDR3 is TGTGCCAGCAGTTACGACAGGGGTTCCTACAATGAGCAGTTCTTC.

The sample holds a few counts of this clone. At the DNA level, this CDR3 is encoded by other sequences in the same sample as well. The chain combines TRBV9 with TRBJ1-6; D unresolved. V lost 0 bases and J 8 bases, leaving 9 bases between the germline ends. CDR1 and CDR2 from the germline V gene are SGDLS and YYNGEE. The CDR3 contains 14 residues. The CDR3 sequence: CASSVEGPYSPLHF. In DNA, the CDR3 is TGTGCCAGCAGCGTAGAAGGACCGTATTCACCCCTCCACTTT.

The rearrangement links TRBV28 to TRBJ2-7, with a tentative D call TRBD1 (6 bases). The CDR3 loop spans 11 amino acids. Germline CDR1 reads MDHEN; CDR2 reads SYDVKM. Trimming took off 8 bases at V and 6 bases at J, with 11 bases between the two ends. CDR3 DNA: TGTGCCAGCGGGTACAGGGCCGAGCAGTACTTC. It is translated as CASGYRAEQYF.

The chain links TRBV9 to TRBJ1-6; D is undetermined. The germline V gene has CDR1 SGDLS and CDR2 YYNGEE. The V end was cut by 4 bases, the J end by 10 bases, with 18 bases between. CDR3 length: 15 amino acids. This chain's CDR3 is CASSMGSGYVSPLHF. CDR3 nucleotide sequence: TGTGCCAGCAGCATGGGGAGTGGTTACGTCTCACCCCTCCACTTT.

V is TRBV2 and J is TRBJ1-2; D is ambiguous. The germline V gene encodes CDR1 SNHLY and CDR2 FYNNEI. V was clipped by 3 bases and J by 0 bases, with 20 bases between them. CDR3 length equals 18 residues. CDR3 sequence: CASSEREQRQTSNYGYTF. The DNA for the CDR3 is TGTGCCAGCAGTGAGCGGGAACAACGGCAGACCTCTAACTATGGCTACACCTTC.

The chain employs TRBV10-3 and TRBJ1-2; no firm D call. V was clipped by 2 bases and J by 4 bases, with 11 bases between them. The germline CDR1 and CDR2 sequences are ENHRY and SYGVKD. There are 14 residues in the CDR3. The CDR3 DNA follows: TGTGCCATCAGTGAGCACCTAACTGTCTATGGCTACACCTTC. Translated: CAISEHLTVYGYTF.

The sample holds one count of this clone. V gene TRBV4-1 combines with J gene TRBJ2-3, with 10 positions matching TRBD2. V shed 4 bases and J 2 bases; nucleotides not matched to a gene: 6. CDR1 MGHRA and CDR2 YSYEKL come from the germline V gene. The length of the CDR3 is 16 residues. The CDR3 DNA reads TGCGCCAGCAGCCCACGTAGCGGGGGGTCCACAGATACGCAGTATTTT. The encoded protein is CASSPRSGGSTDTQYF.

The gene calls are TRBV10-1 and TRBJ2-2, with 10 bases identical to TRBD2. The CDR3 runs to 16 residues. V was pared by 10 bases and J by 0 bases, with 8 bases of the junction left unmatched. Germline-derived CDR1 and CDR2 are WNHNN and SYGVQD (reference sequence). The CDR3 sequence: CATPLAGETNTGELFF. The CDR3 nucleotides are TGCGCCACCCCCCTAGCGGGGGAAACGAACACCGGGGAGCTGTTTTTT.

This chain connects TRBV2 to TRBJ2-2; possibly TRBD1 or TRBD2 for D (5 bases each). Germline V lookup: CDR1 SNHLY, CDR2 FYNNEI. V was clipped by 5 bases and J by 7 bases, with 17 bases between them. The CDR3 is 15 amino acids. Written as DNA, the CDR3 is TGTGCCAGCAGTAACACCGGGACCCGTTTCGGGGAGCTGTTTTTT. Protein sequence: CASSNTGTRFGELFF.

The chain carries TRBV30 and TRBJ2-7, with D possibly being TRBD2 (5 bases). The CDR3 runs to 11 residues. Germline CDR1 GTSNPN, CDR2 SVGIG (reference sequence). Between the trimmed V and J ends, which lost 4 bases and 5 bases, there was a span of 9 bases. The CDR3: CAWTRRDEQYF. In DNA, the CDR3 is TGTGCCTGGACTCGGCGGGACGAGCAGTACTTC.